One sample yielded the 18 T cell receptor beta chains listed below, sequenced in a study of blood T cell repertoires in COVID-19. Here immunoSEQ multiplex PCR was the method, and the copy in TCRdb shows in-frame clones only, minus some. This sample has roughly 230,000 clones, with around 92% found just once. Sequenced material: PBMCs or T cells enriched from blood (not recorded which). Source of these receptors: a young woman with acute COVID-19.

The V call is TRBV5-1, the J call TRBJ2-1, with TRBD2 as a possible D gene (5 bases). The V end lost 0 bases, the J end lost 4 bases, and 11 bases lay between the germline ends. The CDR3 consists of 15 residues. CDR1 and CDR2 (germline): SGHRS, YFSETQ. The CDR3 sequence: CASSLAPSPYNEQFF. Here the CDR3 DNA reads TGCGCCAGCAGCTTGGCCCCTAGCCCATACAATGAGCAGTTCTTC. Full variable domain (outside the CDR3, taken from reference TRBV5-1 and TRBJ2-1): KAGVTQTPRYLIKTRGQQVTLSCSPISGHRSVSWYQQTPGQGLQFLFEYFSETQRNKGNFPGRFSGRQFSNSRSEMNVSTLELGDSALYLCASSLAPSPYNEQFFGPGTRLTVL.

This clone was seen just once. The chain uses TRBV7-2 and TRBJ2-7; D possibly corresponds to TRBD2 (7 bases). Germline CDR1 reads SGHTA; CDR2 reads FQGNSA. The V and J ends lost 4 bases and 6 bases respectively, with 19 bases between them. CDR3 length: 15 residues. The CDR3, as DNA: TGTGCCAGCAGCTCCAGGGGAGGGGGGGTAAGCGAGCAGTACTTC. It yields the protein CASSSRGGGVSEQYF.

The V gene is TRBV10-2, the J gene TRBJ2-2; no clear D. The V end was cut by 4 bases, the J end by 5 bases, with 5 bases between. The CDR3 spans 12 residues. Germline lookup yields CDR1 WSHSY and CDR2 SAAADI. Here the CDR3 reads CASSGSTGELFF. The CDR3 DNA reads TGCGCCAGCAGTGGGAGTACCGGGGAGCTGTTTTTT.

The chain combines TRBV3-1 (or the pseudogene TRBV3-2) with TRBJ2-6; possibly TRBD2 for D (5 bases). The CDR3 consists of 17 residues. Trimming removed 2 bases at V and 6 bases at J, with 17 bases between. In germline, CDR1 is LGHDT, CDR2 YNNKEL (reference sequence). The CDR3 here is CASSQSGRALTANVLTF. CDR3 nucleotide sequence: TGTGCCAGCAGCCAAAGCGGACGGGCGTTGACGGCCAACGTCCTGACTTTC.

This chain joins TRBV13 and TRBJ2-7, with D perhaps TRBD1 (6 bases). The CDR3 spans 14 residues. From germline, CDR1 is PRHDT and CDR2 FYEKMQ (reference sequence). The germline V and J ends were trimmed by 4 bases and 5 bases, with 15 bases remaining between them. CDR3 in DNA: TGTGCCAGCAGCTCAATAACAGGGACCGACGAGCAGTACTTC. This translates into CASSSITGTDEQYF. The complete variable domain, with remaining parts taken from reference TRBV13 and TRBJ2-7, reads AAGVIQSPRHLIKEKRETATLKCYPIPRHDTVYWYQQGPGQDPQFLISFYEKMQSDKGSIPDRFSAQQFSDYHSELNMSSLELGDSALYFCASSSITGTDEQYFGPGTRLTVT.

The chain is built from TRBV6-5 and TRBJ1-1, with a possible D match to TRBD1 (5 bases). The CDR3 totals 14 residues. Germline CDR1 MNHEY, CDR2 SVGAGI. The ends were cut back, 4 bases at V and 4 bases at J, with 13 bases in the middle. CDR3 region: CASSSVGGSTEAFF. CDR3 sequence (DNA): TGTGCCAGCAGTTCCGTCGGGGGGAGCACTGAAGCTTTCTTT.

CDR3 sequence (DNA): TGTGCCAGCAGTTACTCTCGCACTCACTATGACTCTGGCTACACCTTC. This translates into CASSYSRTHYDSGYTF. V is TRBV6-2 or TRBV6-3 and J is TRBJ1-2, with D unresolved. The CDR3 is made up of 16 amino acids. Trimming cost V 0 bases and J 7 bases, with 18 bases left between them. Germline V gene data show CDR1 as MNHEY and CDR2 as SVGEGT.

The CDR3, as DNA: TGTGCCAGTAATAGCGGGGGGGCGAACACCGGGGAGCTGTTTTTT. It specifies CASNSGGANTGELFF. This chain links TRBV19 with TRBJ2-2; 11 nucleotides match TRBD2. After removal of 7 bases from V and 0 bases from J, the junction contained 1 base not matched to a gene. The CDR3 extends over 15 amino acids. Germline lookup yields CDR1 LNHDA and CDR2 SQIVND (reference sequence).

V and J are TRBV14 and TRBJ1-6; no definite D call. The germline gives CDR1 SGHDN, CDR2 FVKESK. The length of the CDR3 is 17 residues. With 3 bases removed from V and 0 bases from J, the gap between germline ends came to 12 bases. The CDR3 region has the DNA TGTGCCAGCAGCCATTCGTTCGGGAGCTCCTATAATTCACCCCTCCACTTT. Protein: CASSHSFGSSYNSPLHF.

The chain has TRBV4-3 and TRBJ1-6; 7 bases map to TRBD1. Germline V CDR1 and CDR2: LGHNA, YSLEER. This CDR3 has 18 amino acids. V gave up 3 bases and J gave up 2 bases; unmatched junction bases: 10. CDR3 sequence reads: CASSQTLSGTAYNSPLHF. The CDR3 coding sequence is TGCGCCAGCAGCCAGACGCTCTCAGGGACAGCCTATAATTCACCCCTCCACTTT.

This chain joins TRBV9 and TRBJ2-4; 8 bases are shared with TRBD2. The ends lost 0 bases at V and 8 bases at J; junction bases unmatched: 25. Germline V gives CDR1 SGDLS, CDR2 YYNGEE. The CDR3 sequence is 21 residues long. The DNA of the CDR3 is TGTGCCAGCAGCGTAGCGGGGGGGGGAACTAGGACTAGTGGCACCCAAGACATTCAGTACTTC. Amino acid sequence: CASSVAGGGTRTSGTQDIQYF.

The chain recombines TRBV15 with TRBJ1-5, with a tentative D call TRBD1 (5 bases). V lost 5 bases and J lost 3, with 5 bases in between. CDR3 length equals 12 residues. The germline V gene has CDR1 LNHNV and CDR2 YYDKDF (reference sequence). CDR3 sequence reads: CATSGANQPQHF. CDR3 DNA sequence: TGTGCCACCAGCGGGGCCAATCAGCCCCAGCATTTT.

This clone was observed a single time. The chain employs TRBV25-1 and TRBJ2-5; 7 nucleotides agree with TRBD2. Germline lookup yields CDR1 MGHDK and CDR2 SYGVNS. This CDR3 region has 16 residues. Unmatched junction bases numbered 7, after V lost 2 bases and J lost 1 base. The CDR3 nucleotides are TGTGCCAGCAGTGAAGGGGGGGTAGGGAGCCAAGAGACCCAGTACTTC. It translates to CASSEGGVGSQETQYF.

The chain links TRBV19 to TRBJ1-1; 7 bases align to TRBD1. The CDR3 extends over 15 amino acids. V gave up 5 bases and J gave up 1 base; unmatched junction bases: 7. The germline gives CDR1 LNHDA, CDR2 SQIVND (reference sequence). CDR3 loop: CASSLQDRRNTEAFF. The CDR3 DNA follows: TGTGCCAGTAGTCTCCAGGACAGGAGGAACACTGAAGCTTTCTTT.

The chain has TRBV30 and TRBJ1-6; D is perhaps TRBD1 (6 bases). Germline V lookup: CDR1 GTSNPN, CDR2 SVGIG (reference sequence). V lost 2 bases and J 8 bases, leaving 7 bases between the germline ends. The length of the CDR3 is 12 residues. CDR3 DNA sequence: TGTGCCTGGAGTCACAGGGATTCACCCCTCCACTTT. This sequence encodes CAWSHRDSPLHF.

This clone has a handful of counts. This rearrangement joins TRBV30 to TRBJ1-3; no clear D gene. V was cut by 6 bases and J by 4 bases, with 7 bases left in between. CDR3 length: 11 residues. Germline V gene sequence: CDR1 GTSNPN, CDR2 SVGIG (reference sequence). The CDR3 DNA reads as TGTGCCTGCGAGTTCGGAAACACCATATATTTT. Translating gives CACEFGNTIYF.

The chain recombines TRBV18 with TRBJ1-4; D uncertain. Germline V gives CDR1 KGHSH, CDR2 LQKENI. The CDR3 has 12 residues. The V gene lost 1 base and the J gene lost 7 bases, with 4 bases spanning the gap. The CDR3 region has the DNA TGTGCCAGCTCACCACAAGCTGAAAAACTGTTTTTT. Amino acids: CASSPQAEKLFF.

There are a few counts of this clone. CDR3 protein: CATSHGGETDTQYF. The CDR3 DNA reads as TGTGCCACCAGCCACGGGGGGGAGACAGATACGCAGTATTTT. The rearrangement links TRBV15 to TRBJ2-3, with 8 nucleotides matching TRBD2. With 5 bases clipped from V and 3 bases from J, the junction kept 4 bases outside the gene matches. There are 14 residues in the CDR3. Germline V gene data show CDR1 as LNHNV and CDR2 as YYDKDF (reference sequence).